A selection of T cell receptor beta chains follows, all from one sample in a study of blood T cell repertoires in COVID-19. TCRdb's copy holds only in-frame clones and misses some; the assay was immunoSEQ multiplex PCR. The data show roughly 38,000 clones, roughly 76% seen once. Sequenced material: peripheral blood. The receptors here all came from a man in his sixties or seventies with active or convalescent COVID-19. CDR3s include the opening cysteine and the closing phenylalanine or tryptophan. A D gene is named only where the DNA matches it firmly. Some rows have no size entry. The others give once, few or many, or a class for an expanded clone.

J gene | D gene | clone size | V gene | CDR3 DNA | CDR3 protein
TRBJ1-5 | NA | once | TRBV5-1 | TGCGCCAGCAGCTTGGCCCCAGGTAGCAATCAGCCCCAGCATTTT | CASSLAPGSNQPQHF
TRBJ1-1 | NA | NA | TRBV6-2/TRBV6-3 | TGTGCCAGCAGTTTCAGGAGGACTGAAGCTTTCTTT | CASSFRRTEAFF
TRBJ1-1 | NA | few | TRBV29-1 | TGCATCGCCGGCGGGCAGAACACTGAAGCTTTCTTT | CIAGGQNTEAFF
TRBJ1-4 | NA | NA | TRBV5-1 | TGCGCCAGCAGCTTACAGGGAGGGACGACTAATGAAAAACTGTTTTTT | CASSLQGGTTNEKLFF
TRBJ1-1 | TRBD1 | few | TRBV5-1 | TGCGCCAGCAGCTTGTGGGCCAGGGGGAGCCTATTGAACACTGAAGCTTTCTTT | CASSLWARGSLLNTEAFF
TRBJ2-1 | NA | NA | TRBV5-1 | TGCGCCAGCAGCTTGGGCCAGCGGAATACCAATGAGCAGTTCTTC | CASSLGQRNTNEQFF
TRBJ2-1 | NA | NA | TRBV30 | TGTGCCTTATCCAGGGGGGTGATTAATGAGCAGTTCTTC | CALSRGVINEQFF
TRBJ2-1 | TRBD2 | NA | TRBV18 | TGTGCCAGCTCACCCCGAGCGGGGGTTAACAATGAGCAGTTCTTC | CASSPRAGVNNEQFF
TRBJ1-4 | NA | NA | TRBV14 | TGTGCCAGCAGCGCCACAGGGCGTGACGAAAAACTGTTTTTT | CASSATGRDEKLFF
TRBJ1-6 | TRBD1 | NA | TRBV2 | TGTGCCAGCGGGCGGGACAGGAAGGGTTATAATTCACCCCTCCACTTT | CASGRDRKGYNSPLHF
TRBJ2-3 | NA | NA | TRBV28 | TGTGCCAGCAGTCCCCTCGCTAATACGCAGTATTTT | CASSPLANTQYF
TRBJ1-5 | NA | NA | TRBV7-9 | TGTGCCAGCAGCTTAAAGGGGAATCAGCCCCAGCATTTT | CASSLKGNQPQHF
TRBJ2-1 | TRBD2 | NA | TRBV11-2 | TGTGCCAGCAGCTTTAGCGGGGGGGATGAGCAGTTCTTC | CASSFSGGDEQFF
TRBJ2-7 | TRBD1 | NA | TRBV28 | TGTGCCAGCATAACCGGGACAGGCTCCTACGAGCAGTACTTC | CASITGTGSYEQYF
TRBJ2-1 | NA | NA | TRBV20-1 | TGCAGTGCCAAAGCCTTAGAAGAGCAGTTCTTC | CSAKALEEQFF
TRBJ2-1 | TRBD1 | NA | TRBV3-1/TRBV3-2 | TGTGCCAGCAGCCCGCTATCGGGACAGGGTTTTTATGAGCAGTTCTTC | CASSPLSGQGFYEQFF
TRBJ1-1 | NA | NA | TRBV27 | TGTGCCAGCAGTTTTATAGGAAGGCGGGGATCCCCTGAAGCTTTCTTT | CASSFIGRRGSPEAFF
TRBJ1-5 | NA | NA | TRBV2 | TGTGCCAGCAGTGCCGGGAGCGATCAGCCCCAGCATTTT | CASSAGSDQPQHF
TRBJ2-1 | NA | NA | TRBV7-3 | TGTGCCAGCAGCTCCGTTTGGGCAGGGGTTAATGAGCAGTTCTTC | CASSSVWAGVNEQFF
TRBJ1-2 | TRBD1 | NA | TRBV5-4 | TGTGCCAGCAGCTCACAGACAGGGGGCATAAGAGGAGGCTACACCTTC | CASSSQTGGIRGGYTF
TRBJ2-3 | NA | many | TRBV30 | TGTGCCTGGAGTGTAGGAGATTTGGATACGCAGTATTTT | CAWSVGDLDTQYF
TRBJ1-6 | NA | NA | TRBV13 | TGTGCCAGCAGCTTTGGACTCTCCTATAATTCACCCCTCCACTTT | CASSFGLSYNSPLHF
TRBJ2-6 | NA | NA | TRBV2 | TGTGCCAGCAGTGAAAGCAGGGTGTCTGGGGCCAACGTCCTGACTTTC | CASSESRVSGANVLTF
TRBJ1-1 | NA | NA | TRBV28 | TGTGCCATTTCCCTAGCCGCTGAAGCTTTCTTT | CAISLAAEAFF
TRBJ1-3 | TRBD1 | NA | TRBV28 | TGTGCCAGCAGTTCCCAAGACAGGGCTGGAAACACCATATATTTT | CASSSQDRAGNTIYF
TRBJ1-1 | NA | NA | TRBV11-2 | TGTGCCAGCACCTGGGGGGGCGGCACTGAAGCTTTCTTT | CASTWGGGTEAFF
TRBJ2-3 | NA | NA | TRBV29-1 | TGCAGCGTTACTAAGATGCTAGATACGCAGTATTTT | CSVTKMLDTQYF
TRBJ1-5 | NA | NA | TRBV7-9 | TGTGCCAGCAGCTTAAGTGGGGAGAATCAGCCCCAGCATTTT | CASSLSGENQPQHF
TRBJ1-1 | NA | NA | TRBV24-1 | TGTGCCACCAGGAGAAAATCCGACACTGAAGCTTTCTTT | CATRRKSDTEAFF
TRBJ2-7 | NA | NA | TRBV6-6 | TGTGCCAGCAGTTCCGGCTCCTACGAGCAGTACTTC | CASSSGSYEQYF
TRBJ1-5 | NA | NA | TRBV2 | TGTGCCAGCAGTGTCCGGGGGAGCAATCAGCCCCAGCATTTT | CASSVRGSNQPQHF
TRBJ1-2 | TRBD1 | NA | TRBV29-1 | TGCAGCGCCGAGGATTGGACAGGGGGCCAAACCTACTATGGCTACACCTTC | CSAEDWTGGQTYYGYTF
TRBJ1-5 | TRBD1 | NA | TRBV28 | TGTGCCAGCAGCCGGACAGGGGTTAGTCAGCCCCAGCATTTT | CASSRTGVSQPQHF
TRBJ1-2 | TRBD1 | NA | TRBV30 | TGTGCCTGGAGTCAAGGACAGGCCTATGGCTACACCTTC | CAWSQGQAYGYTF
TRBJ1-3 | TRBD1 | NA | TRBV6-5 | TGTGCCAGCAGGTATGGGACAGCCTCTGGAAACACCATATATTTT | CASRYGTASGNTIYF
TRBJ1-5 | NA | NA | TRBV10-3 | TGTGCCATCATGGGGGCAGGGTTTAATCAGCCCCAGCATTTT | CAIMGAGFNQPQHF
TRBJ1-1 | TRBD1 | few | TRBV6-5 | TGTGCCAGCAGTTCCACGGGTCAGGGGGCGAGGACTGAAGCTTTCTTT | CASSSTGQGARTEAFF
TRBJ2-4 | NA | NA | TRBV5-1 | TGCGCCAGCAGCTTGGACTCCCTAGCCAAAAACATTCAGTACTTC | CASSLDSLAKNIQYF
TRBJ1-2 | NA | NA | TRBV20-1 | TGCAGTGCTAGAGGGGCTTGGGGCTACACCTTC | CSARGAWGYTF
TRBJ1-1 | NA | NA | TRBV9 | TGTGCCAGCAGCTCCGACAAGAACACTGAAGCTTTCTTT | CASSSDKNTEAFF
TRBJ2-2 | TRBD1 | NA | TRBV14 | TGTGCCAGCCGGGACAGGGTTAATACCGGGGAGCTGTTTTTT | CASRDRVNTGELFF
TRBJ2-3 | TRBD1 | NA | TRBV18 | TGTGCCAGCTCACATGGACAGGGGGCCTTGGCAGATACGCAGTATTTT | CASSHGQGALADTQYF
TRBJ2-1 | TRBD2 | NA | TRBV7-3 | TGTGCCAGCAGCCTCACTAGCGGAAACTACAATGAGCAGTTCTTC | CASSLTSGNYNEQFF
TRBJ1-5 | TRBD1 | NA | TRBV3-1/TRBV3-2 | TGTGCCAACAGCCAAGGACAGGGCAATCAGCCCCAGCATTTT | CANSQGQGNQPQHF
TRBJ1-1 | NA | NA | TRBV7-9 | TGTGCCAGCAGCTCGCAGGGTTTGAACACTGAAGCTTTCTTT | CASSSQGLNTEAFF
TRBJ2-7 | NA | NA | TRBV11-2 | TGTGCCAGCAGCGGCCTTATGGGGAGTCGCCACTACGAGCAGTACTTC | CASSGLMGSRHYEQYF
TRBJ1-2 | TRBD1 | NA | TRBV6-6 | TGTGCCAGCAGTTACAAGGAAGGGGGCAGGTATGGCTACACCTTC | CASSYKEGGRYGYTF
TRBJ1-3 | NA | once | TRBV7-3 | TGTGCCAGCAGCTTAATCGGGATCTCTGGAAACACCATATATTTT | CASSLIGISGNTIYF
TRBJ2-5 | NA | NA | TRBV7-2 | TGTGCCAGCAGCTTATCCTGGACACAAGAGACCCAGTACTTC | CASSLSWTQETQYF
TRBJ2-3 | NA | NA | TRBV5-1 | TGCGCCAGCAGCTTGGACGGGTTTCCCGGGAATACGCAGTATTTT | CASSLDGFPGNTQYF
TRBJ2-1 | NA | NA | TRBV10-3 | TGTGCCATCAGTGACCTTCAGTCCTCCTACAATGAGCAGTTCTTC | CAISDLQSSYNEQFF
TRBJ1-5 | NA | NA | TRBV28 | TGTGCCAGCAACCGACAGTACAATCAGCCCCAGCATTTT | CASNRQYNQPQHF
TRBJ1-2 | NA | NA | TRBV30 | TGTGCCTGGAGTATGGAGACAGCCAACTCCTATGGCTACACCTTC | CAWSMETANSYGYTF
TRBJ2-7 | TRBD1 | NA | TRBV29-1 | TGCAGCGTTAAGGGACAGGCCTACTACGAGCAGTACTTC | CSVKGQAYYEQYF
TRBJ2-5 | NA | NA | TRBV2 | TGTGCCAGCAGTTGGGCCGGGATTAAAGGAGAGACCCAGTACTTC | CASSWAGIKGETQYF
TRBJ2-7 | NA | NA | TRBV11-2 | TGTGCCAGCAGCTTAGCGGGATACGAGCAGTACTTC | CASSLAGYEQYF
TRBJ2-2 | NA | few | TRBV2 | TGTGCCAGCCAAGCGGAGAACACCGGGGAGCTGTTTTTT | CASQAENTGELFF
TRBJ2-5 | NA | NA | TRBV3-1/TRBV3-2 | TGTGCCAGCAGCCACAACCAGGGACATCAAGAGACCCAGTACTTC | CASSHNQGHQETQYF